This TCR beta chain was identified during a study of blood T cell repertoires in COVID-19. Across the study: Sites across the United States, Italy and Spain contributed samples from acute and convalescent COVID-19.

The authors' processing: From reference gene primer amplification, estimates of nucleated cell counts were derived. Profiling relied on immunoSEQ multiplex PCR, and the TCRdb table lists in-frame clones only, not all of them. D and trimming were read from the DNA, whereas the V and J calls and clone size are those reported in that table. The sample consists of 350,000 to 450,000 clones, 70% to 90% of them appearing once. The V and J ends lost 0 bases and 8 bases, in that order; junction bases with no gene match: 8. The CDR3 runs to 16 residues. Germline-derived CDR1 and CDR2 are SGHVS and FQNEAQ. The chain employs TRBV7-8 and TRBJ1-2; 11 positions match TRBD1. The TCR comes from a human donor in a cohort sampled during active COVID-19. Source material: peripheral blood. The CDR3 reads CASSLALTGQGAGYTF. CDR3 bases: TGTGCCAGCAGCTTAGCGTTGACCGGACAGGGGGCAGGCTACACCTTC.